This TCR beta chain was obtained from a study of cytotoxic CD8 clonotypes in ibrutinib-treated CLL. Overall study context: Following a median 12 months of treatment, with a range of 6 to 36, response samples were taken. Per sample, productive templates averaged around 250,000 and productive rearrangements averaged 94,082. Findings of the study overall: Public clonotypes were uncommon and contracted or stayed stable on treatment.

Assay: immunoSEQ multiplex PCR; the TCRdb copy retains only in-frame clones and omits some. The sample contains 65,000 to 95,000 clones, around 84% of which appear only once. This clone was observed a single time. The antigen is unknown. Germline V gene sequence: CDR1 KGHSH, CDR2 LQKENI. The CDR3 consists of 15 residues. Trimming left V 3 bases short and J 3 bases short, with 13 bases between. The receptor's source is a human donor with chronic lymphocytic leukemia. The chain recombines TRBV18 with TRBJ2-3; D ambiguous. The sequenced sample was PBMCs, obtained before ibrutinib treatment. The CDR3 region is CASSPRLGRTDTQYF. The CDR3 DNA reads as TGTGCCAGCTCACCCCGCTTGGGTCGGACAGATACGCAGTATTTT. The full variable domain, its missing parts supplied by reference TRBV18 and TRBJ2-3, is NAGVMQNPRHLVRRRGQEARLRCSPMKGHSHVYWYRQLPEEGLKFMVYLQKENIIDESGMPKERFSAEFPKEGPSILRIQQVVRGDSAAYFCASSPRLGRTDTQYFGPGTRLTVL.